This entry features one T cell receptor beta chain sequence. What this receptor recognizes is not known. One base away there is no much larger clone; base qualities are not given. These data come from a study of shared clonotypes between healthy human individuals (dated by TCRdb to 2019 to 2021). Concerning the study at large: The cohort included three men and two women between 18 and 49 years of age. Each donor's leukapheresis produced roughly between roughly 0.85 and 10 billion PBMCs. To estimate repertoire size and how much clonotype sharing occurs between individuals, the study deeply sequenced the blood TCR repertoires of several healthy adults. Different laboratories and diverse techniques were used to prepare libraries and sequence TCR repertoires, to increase sequencing depth and limit assay-specific biases. Per donor, three plates each were used for CD4 naive and CD4 memory, two for CD8 naive, and one for CD8 memory. What the research found in general, with its limitations: Rarefaction of sorted-subset datasets indicated incomplete sequencing despite the large sequencing depth. Pairwise subsampling indicated that sequencing depth was expected to affect the degree of clonotype sharing among donors. Naive subsets generally had larger estimated clonotype richness than memory subsets. Compared with non-shared clonotypes, the clonotypes found in all four sorted-subset donors had higher generation probabilities. Only blood was sampled, and tissue TCR repertoires likely differ from those in blood. Sharing across several donors was observed for about 5% of naive CD4, over 3% of naive CD8, 2% to 2.5% of memory CD4, and roughly 0.4% of memory CD8 clonotypes. The genetic and exposure-history diversity represented was limited by the small number of donors.

CDR1 and CDR2, looked up from the germline V gene, are MNHNS and SASEGT. Trimming accounts for 6 bases at V and 3 bases at J, while the number of junction bases matched to no gene is 5. The CDR3 holds 14 amino acids from the cysteine to the phenylalanine. Only the CDR3 DNA is retained, 42 bases long and in frame from the first base. Using the deep immunoSEQ assay, TCR CDR3 regions were amplified from genomic DNA by multiplex PCR. Extracted genomic DNA from each cell subset was spread evenly across all wells of several immunoSEQ 96-well plates, with each plate serving as a replicate. Each replicate PCR for sorted subsets received about 200 ng genomic DNA, equal to 30,000 or so T cell genomes. Purified libraries were measured with a Qubit 3.0 fluorometer, size-checked on a Bioanalyzer 2100, and measured again with the KAPA Library Quantification kit. Every immunoSEQ 96-well plate was sequenced on a separate single-read 150-cycle Illumina NextSeq 550 flow cell. The source study handled its data this way. Because the immunoSEQ output held only junctional sequences and lacked quality scores, the filtering could not match the filtering applied to full-length reads. To assign V/J genes and CDR3, sequences were annotated against IMGT germline references using PyIR, a Python wrapper for IgBLAST v1.9. Reads were removed for weak V/J assignments (E-value above 1e-6), missing CDR3, stop codons, out-of-frame junctions, or ambiguous translated residues. V3J clonotypes were defined by identical inferred V gene, J gene, and CDR3 amino acid sequence. To compute the percentage overlap between repertoires, the number of shared unique clonotypes was divided by the size of the smaller repertoire. RTK rarefaction, the Chao1 estimator, and Recon v2.1 estimates of unobserved clonotypes were used to assess repertoire richness. Generation probabilities for all TCRbeta clonotypes obtained by the gDNA method from a handful of donors were computed using OLGA. Imported from immuneACCESS, the table was reduced by TCRdb to in-frame sequences with V and J called. These copies leave out some clones; in studies compared against another copy, an unresolved V gene accounts for under half, and the cause of the remainder is not known. V, J and clone size were drawn from that table, and D and trimming were deduced from the DNA. This sample lists nearly 600,000 clones; nearly 97% were detected once. The ten largest account for less than 0.13% of the sample.

CD8 naive samples consisted of CD45RO-negative cells that were positively selected for CCR7, yielding a CD45RA+CCR7+ population without TemRA cells. The donors were healthy, HIV-negative adults with no recently reported acute infections or vaccinations. Every donor was a Caucasian adult living in Nashville, Tennessee, USA. Blood was obtained by leukapheresis, after which PBMCs were separated by Ficoll-Histopaque density gradient centrifugation and cryopreserved in liquid nitrogen vapor phase. Analytical flow cytometry was used to check the purity and quantity of each magnetically sorted T cell population. Each sorted fraction had its genomic DNA isolated and then quantified by UV absorbance on a Nanodrop 2000c.

This receptor chain uses TRBV6-1 and TRBJ2-7; 10 central bases correspond to TRBD2. The sample taken for sequencing was naive CD8+ T cells sorted from blood. In light of the paper, this sample's cell subset or site label describes: CD45RA+CCR7+. The receptor was derived from a woman under 40 in good health. The sequenced DNA is TGTGCCAGCAGGGCGGGACTAGCGATCTACGAGCAGTACTTC. Its protein product is CASRAGLAIYEQYF.